One and the same sample provided the 11 T cell receptor beta chains below, sequenced in a study of CD8+CD57+ T cells in acquired aplastic anemia. Profiling that covered TCR beta VDJ and CDR3 relied on genomic DNA as its template. One entry per CDR3 protein, called by TCRdb with MiXCR from the reads. The data show 100,000 to 150,000 distinct CDR3 sequences, 41% seen once. Specimen: sorted CD4+, CD8+, or CD8+CD57+ T cells (not recorded which) from PBMCs. The source is a human donor in good health, serving as a control.

This clonotype occurred many times. The gene calls are TRBV27 and TRBJ2-3, with D possibly being TRBD2 (5 bases). The V end was cut by 7 bases, the J end by 0 bases, with 11 bases between. Germline V gene sequence: CDR1 MNHEY, CDR2 SMNVEV (reference sequence). The CDR3 covers 14 residues. The CDR3 DNA follows: TGTGCCAGCAAACTCCGGACTAGCACAGATACGCAGTATTTT. It translates to CASKLRTSTDTQYF.

In its sample, this clonotype was seen many times. CDR3 region: CATSRVQVNTEAFF. CDR3 nucleotides: TGTGCCACCAGCAGAGTTCAGGTTAACACTGAAGCTTTCTTT. This sequence joins TRBV15 and TRBJ1-1; D is unclear. The CDR3 has 14 residues. CDR1 LNHNV and CDR2 YYDKDF come from the germline V gene (reference sequence). V lost 1 base, J lost 2 bases, and 8 bases lay in between. The full variable domain, its missing parts supplied by reference TRBV15 and TRBJ1-1, is DAMVIQNPRYQVTQFGKPVTLSCSQTLNHNVMYWYQQKSSQAPKLLFHYYDKDFNNEADTPDNFQSRRPNTSFCFLDIRSPGLGDTAMYLCATSRVQVNTEAFFGQGTRLTVV.

The chain recombines TRBV28 with TRBJ1-6; 8 bases are a match to TRBD1. The V gene end was trimmed by 5 bases and the J gene end by 4 bases; junction bases not matched to a gene: 4. The length of the CDR3 is 15 residues. Germline V gene sequence: CDR1 MDHEN, CDR2 SYDVKM. This CDR3 is CASSGGQGYNSPLHF. The CDR3, as DNA: TGTGCCAGCAGTGGTGGACAGGGTTATAATTCACCCCTCCACTTT.

This chain uses TRBV24-1 with TRBJ1-6; no clear D gene. From germline, CDR1 is KGHDR and CDR2 SFDVKD. V was shortened by 2 bases and J by 7 bases, with 11 bases between the two germline ends. This CDR3 has 15 residues. CDR3 residues: CATSDSRRQNSPLHF. The DNA of the CDR3 is TGTGCCACCAGTGATTCCCGACGGCAGAATTCACCCCTCCACTTT.

This clonotype showed up many times. V is TRBV18 and J is TRBJ2-7, with unresolved D. The germline V and J ends were trimmed by 6 bases and 3 bases, with 12 bases remaining between them. In germline, CDR1 is KGHSH, CDR2 LQKENI. The CDR3 loop spans 13 amino acids. The DNA for the CDR3 is TGTGCCAGCTCCGAGTCGCTGAACTACGAGCAGTACTTC. Its protein product is CASSESLNYEQYF.

This clonotype has at least ten counts. This sequence joins TRBV25-1 and TRBJ1-1; D is uncertain. V was shortened by 5 bases and J by 10 bases, with 11 bases between the two germline ends. The CDR3 has 11 amino acids. The V gene's germline CDR1 is MGHDK and CDR2 SYGVNS. The CDR3 nucleotides read TGTGCCAGCAGTCCGCGAGGGCTAGCTTTCTTT. It is translated as CASSPRGLAFF.

This clonotype was seen at least ten times. The chain joins TRBV7-9 to TRBJ2-7, with D perhaps matching TRBD1 or TRBD2 (6 bases each). The germline V gene encodes CDR1 SEHNR and CDR2 FQNEAQ (reference sequence). CDR3 length: 17 amino acids. V was shortened by 1 base and J by 1 base, with 17 bases between the two germline ends. The CDR3 reads CASSLGGAGSQSYEQYF. The CDR3 DNA is TGTGCCAGCAGCTTAGGGGGGGCAGGGAGCCAATCCTACGAGCAGTACTTC.

This clonotype showed up many times. The rearrangement links TRBV30 to TRBJ2-3, with a tentative D call TRBD2 (6 bases). Per the germline V gene, CDR1 is GTSNPN and CDR2 is SVGIG (reference sequence). The CDR3 totals 12 residues. V gave up 3 bases and J gave up 4 bases, with 8 bases separating them. CDR3 DNA sequence: TGTGCCTGGAGGGGGGAGGCAGATACGCAGTATTTT. Translation: CAWRGEADTQYF. The variable domain in full, with the rest retrieved from reference TRBV30 and TRBJ2-3, is SQTIHQWPATLVQPVGSPLSLECTVEGTSNPNLYWYRQAAGRGLQLLFYSVGIGQISSEVPQNLSASRPQDRQFILSSKKLLLSDSGFYLCAWRGEADTQYFGPGTRLTVL.

This clonotype was detected only a few times. The chain employs TRBV12-5 and TRBJ1-4; no reliable D call. Trimming removed 5 bases at V and 6 bases at J, with 7 bases between. The CDR3 is 12 amino acids. Germline values: CDR1 LGHNT, CDR2 FRNRAP. CDR3: CASGGSYEKLFF. As DNA, the CDR3 is TGTGCTAGTGGTGGCAGCTATGAAAAACTGTTTTTT.

This clonotype was counted at least ten times. V usage is TRBV2 and J usage is TRBJ2-1, with D tentatively TRBD2 (5 bases). CDR1 and CDR2 (germline): SNHLY, FYNNEI. This CDR3 is built from 11 residues. V was pared by 10 bases and J by 7 bases, with 11 bases between. This CDR3 reads CATRGGNEQFF. The DNA of the CDR3 is TGTGCCACACGGGGTGGGAATGAGCAGTTCTTC.

This chain connects TRBV2 to TRBJ2-6, with 7 bases lining up with TRBD2. V gave up 4 bases and J gave up 9 bases; unmatched junction bases: 9. The CDR3 contains 15 residues. Germline CDR1 is SNHLY and CDR2 is FYNNEI. The CDR3 protein is CASSVGRGVGNVLTF. For the CDR3, the DNA is TGTGCCAGCAGTGTGGGTCGGGGGGTAGGCAACGTCCTGACTTTC.